The sequence of this TCR beta chain was determined in a study of T cells in Graves' hyperthyroidism and ophthalmopathy. The study's findings and limits: Most clonotypes that expanded in the thyroid above 0.001 also showed up in blood. Ophthalmopathy was identified by the model a median about 6.4 months ahead of onset.

This clonotype was detected only once. No antigen is known for it. A much larger clone differs by one base, so this may be a read error. Exclusion of a patient resulted from uncontrolled infection, other autoimmune disease, pregnancy or lactation. Germline V gene sequence: CDR1 GTSNPN, CDR2 SVGIG (reference sequence). This CDR3 has 14 residues. RNA transcripts gave rise to amplified TCR beta CDR3 regions. Using the HTBI primer set, a first-round RT-PCR was run on the TCR CDR3. MiXCR, run by TCRdb on the multiplex PCR reads, gives a single entry per CDR3 protein. The sample includes 330,000 or so distinct CDR3 sequences, roughly 19% seen only once; the top ten take just under 40%.

The rearrangement uses TRBV30 and TRBJ2-1; TRBD1 might be the D (6 bases). Near its end, the DNA agrees better with TRBJ2-7, so the J call may be wrong. This sequence originates from a man aged 45-65 years with Graves' ophthalmopathy. Sequences were obtained from blood. The CDR3 loop is CAWTGRGSYNEQYF. The CDR3 DNA reads as TGTGCCTGGACGGGCAGGGGATCGTACAATGAGCAGTACTTC.